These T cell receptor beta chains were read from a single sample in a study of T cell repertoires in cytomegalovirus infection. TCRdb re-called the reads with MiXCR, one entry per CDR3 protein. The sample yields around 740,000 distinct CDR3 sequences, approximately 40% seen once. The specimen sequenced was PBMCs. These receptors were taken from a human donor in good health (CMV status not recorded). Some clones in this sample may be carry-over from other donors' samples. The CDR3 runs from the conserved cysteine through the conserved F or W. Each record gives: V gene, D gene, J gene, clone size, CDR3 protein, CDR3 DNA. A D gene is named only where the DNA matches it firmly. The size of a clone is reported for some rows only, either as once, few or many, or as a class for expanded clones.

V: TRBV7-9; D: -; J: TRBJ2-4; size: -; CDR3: CASSLVVDRPAKNIQYF; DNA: TGTGCCAGCAGCTTAGTCGTGGACAGACCAGCCAAAAACATTCAGTACTTC
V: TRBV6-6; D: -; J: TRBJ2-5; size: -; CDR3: CASTVGSRGTQYF; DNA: TGTGCCAGCACCGTAGGGTCCCGGGGGACCCAGTACTTC
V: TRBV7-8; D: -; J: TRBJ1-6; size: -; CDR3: CASSLVGGAGGNSPLHF; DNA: TGTGCCAGCAGCTTAGTCGGGGGGGCCGGGGGTAATTCACCCCTCCACTTT
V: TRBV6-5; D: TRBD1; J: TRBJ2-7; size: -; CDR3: CASSYGLGQGWQEQYF; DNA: TGTGCCAGCAGTTACGGTCTGGGACAGGGGTGGCAAGAGCAGTACTTC
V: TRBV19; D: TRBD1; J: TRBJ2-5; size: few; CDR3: CATATGDRTQETQYF; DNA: TGTGCCACCGCTACTGGGGACAGAACCCAAGAGACCCAGTACTTC
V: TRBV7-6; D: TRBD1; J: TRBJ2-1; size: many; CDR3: CASSLAHRGAYNEQFF; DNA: TGTGCCAGCAGCTTAGCGCACAGGGGGGCCTACAATGAGCAGTTCTTC
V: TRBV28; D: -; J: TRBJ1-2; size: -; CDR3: CASSVEPYGYTF; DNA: TGTGCCAGCTCGGTCGAACCTTATGGCTACACCTTC
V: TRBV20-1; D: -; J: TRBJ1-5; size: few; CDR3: CSARQAYSNQPQHF; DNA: TGCAGTGCTCGACAGGCGTATAGCAATCAGCCCCAGCATTTT
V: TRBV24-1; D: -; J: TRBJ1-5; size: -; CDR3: CATRAGGNQPQHF; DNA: TGTGCCACGAGGGCAGGGGGCAATCAGCCCCAGCATTTT
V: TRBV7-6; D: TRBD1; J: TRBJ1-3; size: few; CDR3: CASSSPGQGRNTIYF; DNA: TGTGCCAGCAGCTCACCGGGACAGGGGCGGAACACCATATATTTT
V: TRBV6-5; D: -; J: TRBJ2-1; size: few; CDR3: CASSISVGETNEQFF; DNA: TGTGCCAGCAGTATCTCGGTGGGGGAGACCAATGAGCAGTTCTTC
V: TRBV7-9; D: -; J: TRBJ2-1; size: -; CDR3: CASSSAPSYNEQFF; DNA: TGTGCCAGCAGCTCGGCCCCCTCCTACAATGAGCAGTTCTTC
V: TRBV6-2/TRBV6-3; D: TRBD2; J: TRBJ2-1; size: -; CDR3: CASSEPGLGSDEQFF; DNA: TGTGCCAGCTCGGAGCCGGGACTAGGGAGCGATGAGCAGTTCTTC
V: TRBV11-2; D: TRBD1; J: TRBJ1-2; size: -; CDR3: CASSYAGTGIYGYTF; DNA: TGTGCCAGCAGCTATGCCGGGACAGGAATCTATGGCTACACCTTC
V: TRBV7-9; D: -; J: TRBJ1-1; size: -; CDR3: CASSKGGIVGTEAFF; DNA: TGTGCCAGCAGCAAAGGCGGTATCGTTGGCACTGAAGCTTTCTTT
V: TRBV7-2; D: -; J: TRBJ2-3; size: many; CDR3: CASSLMGSTDTQYF; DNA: TGTGCCAGCAGCTTAATGGGAAGCACAGATACGCAGTATTTT
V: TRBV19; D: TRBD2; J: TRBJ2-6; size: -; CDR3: CASSIGVAGVSGANVLTF; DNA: TGTGCCAGTAGTATAGGGGTAGCGGGAGTCTCTGGGGCCAACGTCCTGACTTTC
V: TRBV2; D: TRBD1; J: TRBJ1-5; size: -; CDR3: CASRSGPGTGHRDWGQPQHF; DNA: TGTGCCAGCAGGTCTGGACCGGGGACAGGGCACCGCGATTGGGGGCAGCCCCAGCATTTT
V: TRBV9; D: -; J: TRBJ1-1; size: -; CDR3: CASSPSRGGEAFF; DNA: TGTGCCAGCAGCCCCTCTCGGGGAGGGGAAGCTTTCTTT
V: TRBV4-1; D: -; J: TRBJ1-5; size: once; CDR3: CARIQDGQTNQPQHF; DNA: TGCGCCCGCATCCAAGACGGTCAAACTAATCAGCCCCAGCATTTT
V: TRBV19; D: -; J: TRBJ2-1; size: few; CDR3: CASSPARGRTYNEQFF; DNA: TGTGCCAGTAGTCCAGCCCGGGGACGGACCTACAATGAGCAGTTCTTC
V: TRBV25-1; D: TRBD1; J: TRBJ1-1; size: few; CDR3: CASSGPRGTRGTEAFF; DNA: TGTGCCAGCAGTGGGCCCAGGGGGACCAGGGGCACTGAAGCTTTCTTT
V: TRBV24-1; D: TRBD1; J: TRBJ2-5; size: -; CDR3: CATSDLGNSGTGGRETQYF; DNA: TGTGCCACCAGTGATTTGGGAAATAGTGGGACAGGGGGCCGAGAGACCCAGTACTTC